The 21 T cell receptor beta chains reported below all come from one sample, sequenced in a study of identical twins. TCRdb reanalysed the 5' RACE reads using MiXCR and keeps one entry per CDR3 protein. Of hundreds of thousands of distinct CDR3 sequences detected, around 24% appear once; the ten largest clones hold around 3%. These records were also assigned to another study, of T cells expressing NK-cell markers.

The source material was CD4+ T cells sorted from blood. The source is a woman aged 18-35 years in good health.

The rearrangement joins TRBV20-1 to TRBJ2-7; TRBD2 agrees at 9 bases. This CDR3 contains 13 residues. V was clipped by 3 bases and J by 5 bases; unmatched bases: 5. Germline V gene data show CDR1 as DFQATT and CDR2 as SNEGSKA (reference sequence). In nucleotides, the CDR3 is TGCAGTGCTAGGCGGGAGGGCCGGAACGAGCAGTACTTC. It specifies CSARREGRNEQYF.

CDR3 residues: CALWDRGYNEQFF. The CDR3 nucleotides read TGTGCCCTCTGGGACAGGGGATACAATGAGCAGTTCTTC. The chain links TRBV10-3 to TRBJ2-1; 10 nucleotides align to TRBD1. The CDR3 covers 13 residues. Per the germline V gene, CDR1 is ENHRY and CDR2 is SYGVKD. The ends lost 11 bases at V and 4 bases at J; junction bases unmatched: 5.

The chain carries TRBV6-1 and TRBJ1-4; perhaps TRBD1 as D (5 bases). The CDR3 has 13 residues. The germline V gene has CDR1 MNHNS and CDR2 SASEGT. V was cut by 5 bases and J by 6 bases, with 10 bases left in between. As DNA, the CDR3 is TGTGCCAGCAGTACCGGGACCCATGAAAAACTGTTTTTT. Protein: CASSTGTHEKLFF.

The chain combines TRBV4-2 with TRBJ2-1; TRBD2 agrees at 8 bases. This CDR3 spans 13 amino acids. The ends lost 0 bases at V and 9 bases at J; junction bases unmatched: 1. Germline lookup yields CDR1 LGHNA and CDR2 YNFKEQ. The CDR3 loop is CASSQESGSEQFF. CDR3 nucleotides: TGTGCCAGCAGCCAAGAGAGCGGGAGTGAGCAGTTCTTC.

There are a few counts of this clonotype. CDR3 sequence (DNA): TGTGCCAGCCGGACCGGCGGCACAGATACGCAGTATTTT. Protein sequence: CASRTGGTDTQYF. This chain connects TRBV11-2 to TRBJ2-3, with no clear D. Trimming stripped 8 bases from V and 1 base from J, with 10 bases between. Germline loops: CDR1 SGHAT, CDR2 FQNNGV. The CDR3 is 13 amino acids.

The chain has TRBV29-1 and TRBJ2-1, with a tentative D call TRBD1 (7 bases). From germline, CDR1 is SQVTM and CDR2 ANQGSEA. This CDR3 comprises 13 residues. V lost 7 bases and J 9 bases, leaving 19 bases between the germline ends. DNA of the CDR3: TGCAGCGCTGGGCAGGGGGGCCTGGCTGAGCAGTTCTTC. Translated, it gives CSAGQGGLAEQFF.

The chain combines TRBV6-5 with TRBJ1-1, with no clear D. V lost 4 bases and J 0 bases, leaving 12 bases between the germline ends. The CDR3 runs to 15 residues. Germline assignment: CDR1 MNHEY and CDR2 SVGAGI. In DNA, the CDR3 is TGTGCCAGCAGTTCGGCAGCTCGGATGAACACTGAAGCTTTCTTT. Amino acids: CASSSAARMNTEAFF.

This chain links TRBV27 with TRBJ1-5; no reliable D call. From germline, CDR1 is MNHEY and CDR2 SMNVEV (reference sequence). The V and J ends lost 2 bases and 7 bases respectively, with 12 bases between them. The CDR3 extends over 14 amino acids. The CDR3 nucleotides read TGTGCCAGCAGTTTAGCCCGGGGTGCACAGCCCCAGCATTTT. Translation gives CASSLARGAQPQHF.

The CDR3 spells CSAKTDYGYTF. For the CDR3, the DNA is TGCAGCGCTAAGACCGATTATGGCTACACCTTC. The chain recombines TRBV29-1 with TRBJ1-2, with no clear D. V was shortened by 7 bases and J by 5 bases, with 11 bases between the two germline ends. Germline values: CDR1 SQVTM, CDR2 ANQGSEA. The CDR3 is 11 residues long.

J is TRBJ2-3 and V is TRBV15, with 8 positions matching TRBD2. Germline values: CDR1 LNHNV, CDR2 YYDKDF (reference sequence). The CDR3 runs 17 residues. Losses at the gene ends were 3 bases for V and 7 bases for J; bases not matched to a gene: 15. CDR3 sequence: CATSRGRGAGGQNTQYF. CDR3 DNA: TGTGCCACCAGCAGGGGCCGTGGGGCGGGAGGTCAAAATACGCAGTATTTT.

The rearrangement links TRBV7-9 to TRBJ2-3; D is possibly TRBD2 (5 bases). V was trimmed by 7 bases and J by 0 bases, leaving 11 bases between them. CDR3 size: 14 residues. CDR1 and CDR2 (germline): SEHNR, FQNEAQ (reference sequence). CDR3 nucleotide sequence: TGTGCCAGCACGCGGGCGGGTAGCACAGATACGCAGTATTTT. It specifies CASTRAGSTDTQYF.

This clonotype was found a few times. The rearrangement links TRBV7-6 to TRBJ1-2; D is perhaps TRBD1 (5 bases). Germline CDR1 and CDR2: SGHVS and FNYEAQ. CDR3 length: 15 amino acids. V lost 1 base, J lost 1 base, and 10 bases lay in between. This chain's CDR3 is CASSLVSGGNYGYTF. CDR3 DNA: TGTGCCAGCAGCTTAGTCTCCGGGGGTAACTATGGCTACACCTTC.

The chain is built from TRBV7-8 and TRBJ1-5; 8 bases are shared with TRBD1. The CDR3 is 19 amino acids. V shed 1 base, J shed 4 bases, and the junction held 15 bases outside the gene matches. Looked up from germline, CDR1 is SGHVS and CDR2 is FQNEAQ. The CDR3 DNA reads as TGTGCCAGCAGCTTAGTTGGGGTTTTCGGACAGGGACGAAATCAGCCCCAGCATTTT. Translating gives CASSLVGVFGQGRNQPQHF.

The chain combines TRBV12-3 or TRBV12-4 with TRBJ1-2; no reliable D call. The ends were cut back, 3 bases at V and 3 bases at J, with 8 bases in the middle. There are 13 residues in the CDR3. The CDR3 DNA sequence: TGTGCCAGCAGTTTCCAGATAGACTATGGCTACACCTTC. Its protein is CASSFQIDYGYTF.

This rearrangement joins TRBV7-2 to TRBJ2-3, with D unclear. The CDR3 covers 14 residues. CDR1 and CDR2 from the germline V gene are SGHTA and FQGNSA. V gave up 5 bases and J gave up 0 bases, with 9 bases separating them. The CDR3 spells CASSAHWSTDTQYF. In nucleotides, the CDR3 is TGTGCCAGCAGCGCACACTGGAGCACAGATACGCAGTATTTT.

CDR3: CASSSSGRLTGELFF. The CDR3 coding sequence is TGCGCCAGCAGCTCGAGCGGGAGGCTCACCGGGGAGCTGTTTTTT. The J gene is TRBJ2-2, the V gene TRBV4-3; 9 nucleotides agree with TRBD2. V was pared by 5 bases and J by 4 bases, with 5 bases of the junction left unmatched. Per germline, CDR1 LGHNA and CDR2 YSLEER. The CDR3 is 15 residues long.

The genes are TRBV9 and TRBJ2-1; TRBD2 aligns across 7 bases. The germline V gene encodes CDR1 SGDLS and CDR2 YYNGEE. The CDR3 length is 15 residues. The V and J ends lost 0 bases and 4 bases, in that order; junction bases with no gene match: 4. CDR3 residues: CASSVERGGYNEQFF. The CDR3 DNA reads as TGTGCCAGCAGCGTAGAGCGGGGAGGGTACAATGAGCAGTTCTTC. Together with reference TRBV9 and TRBJ2-1, the CDR3 gives the full variable domain: DSGVTQTPKHLITATGQRVTLRCSPRSGDLSVYWYQQSLDQGLQFLIQYYNGEERAKGNILERFSAQQFPDLHSELNLSSLELGDSALYFCASSVERGGYNEQFFGPGTRLTVL.

This clonotype has only a few counts. This rearrangement joins TRBV6-1 to TRBJ2-7; TRBD1 agrees at 7 bases. Unmatched junction bases numbered 3, after V lost 4 bases and J lost 0 bases. The CDR3 covers 14 residues. Germline V gives CDR1 MNHNS, CDR2 SASEGT. CDR3 nucleotides: TGTGCCAGCAGTGGATACAGGGGCTCCTACGAGCAGTACTTC. This encodes CASSGYRGSYEQYF.

The V call is TRBV20-1, the J call TRBJ1-2; D uncertain. Germline assignment: CDR1 DFQATT and CDR2 SNEGSKA (reference sequence). The CDR3 sequence is 12 residues long. V lost 5 bases, J lost 5 bases, and 12 bases lay in between. The CDR3, as DNA: TGCAGTGCTCAGTCAGGTGGATATGGCTACACCTTC. Protein product: CSAQSGGYGYTF.

This clonotype was seen a handful of times. The chain employs TRBV5-1 and TRBJ2-3; 8 bases agree with TRBD1. The CDR3 totals 14 residues. CDR1 and CDR2 (germline): SGHRS, YFSETQ. V shed 0 bases, J shed 7 bases, and the junction held 4 bases outside the gene matches. The CDR3 reads CASSLGQGAHTQYF. CDR3 bases: TGCGCCAGCAGCTTGGGCCAGGGGGCGCATACGCAGTATTTT.

As for this clonotype: Sequence at one end of the junction differs from germline and may be a read error. The V call is TRBV12-3 or TRBV12-4, the J call TRBJ2-7; the match to TRBD1 covers 7 bases. The length of the CDR3 is 15 residues. The CDR3 DNA reads TGTGCCAGCCGCCAAAGACAGGGTTTCTCCCACGAGCAGTACTTC. As protein: CASRQRQGFSHEQYF.